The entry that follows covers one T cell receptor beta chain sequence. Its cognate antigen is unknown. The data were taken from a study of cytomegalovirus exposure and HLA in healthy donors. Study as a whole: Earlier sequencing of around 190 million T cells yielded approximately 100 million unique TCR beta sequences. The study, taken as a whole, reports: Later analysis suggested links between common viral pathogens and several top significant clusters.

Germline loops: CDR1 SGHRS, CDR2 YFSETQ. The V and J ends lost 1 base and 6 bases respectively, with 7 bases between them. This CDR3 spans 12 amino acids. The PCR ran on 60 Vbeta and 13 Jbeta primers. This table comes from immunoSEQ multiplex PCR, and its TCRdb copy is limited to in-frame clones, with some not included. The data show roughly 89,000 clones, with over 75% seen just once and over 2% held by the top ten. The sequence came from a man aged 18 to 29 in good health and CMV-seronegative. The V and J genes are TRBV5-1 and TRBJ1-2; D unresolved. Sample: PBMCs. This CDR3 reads CASSLTADGYTF. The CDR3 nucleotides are TGCGCCAGCAGCTTGACAGCAGATGGCTACACCTTC.